This T cell receptor beta chain originates from a study of regulatory T cells in long-lasting Graves disease. In its sample, this clonotype was seen many times. What it binds is not known. V trimming: 6 bases; J trimming: 5 bases; junction bases outside the gene matches: 7. Germline V gene data show CDR1 as MNHNS and CDR2 as SASEGT. This CDR3 has 15 residues. iRepertoire HTBI primers and Arm-PCR of CDR3 regions built TCR beta libraries. Original data processing: Samples collectively showed more than 55 TRBV and around 15 TRBJ segments. One entry per CDR3 protein, called by TCRdb with MiXCR from the multiplex PCR reads. None of the V and J calls come from the authors' own analysis; TCRdb made them. The sample lists a few hundred thousand distinct CDR3 sequences, roughly 18% occurring once. Study-wide results and limits: Newly diagnosed patients shared 966 public clonotypes; persistent patients shared around 2,500. Researchers examined only peripheral blood and not thyroid tissue.

Time point denoted: newly diagnosed GD, antithyroid drugs for less than 3 months. The authors made the TCR library using RNA they extracted from PBMCs. The gene calls are TRBV6-1 and TRBJ2-5; 12 bases agree with TRBD1. The receptor's source is a female donor with Graves disease. Sample: peripheral blood mononuclear cells (PBMCs), taken at new diagnosis, from a patient treated with antithyroid drugs. CDR3 sequence reads: CASRPGQGAQETQYF. CDR3 coding DNA: TGTGCCAGCAGACCGGGACAGGGGGCTCAGGAGACCCAGTACTTC.